The present entry profiles one T cell receptor (beta chain) with its context. The data originate from a study of CD8+ T cells in alopecia areata. Alopecia areata patients had lesional scalp punch biopsies and peripheral blood taken from them. cDNA reverse transcribed from extracted RNA served as the sequencing template. Repertoires were generated with immunoSEQ multiplex PCR, while TCRdb's copy carries only in-frame clones and drops some. The sample has 100,000 to 150,000 clones; roughly 50% are singletons. V dropped 2 bases and J dropped 7 bases, with 12 bases sitting between them. Germline V CDR1 and CDR2: MNHNY, SVGAGI (reference sequence). The CDR3 totals 15 residues.

This sequence originates from a human donor with alopecia areata. Specimen: NKG2D-low CD8+ T cells sorted from blood. The rearrangement uses TRBV6-6 and TRBJ1-6; no clear D gene. The CDR3 region is CASSYGTAENSPLHF. CDR3 in DNA: TGTGCCAGCAGTTACGGAACGGCTGAGAATTCACCCCTCCACTTT.